Following are 10 T cell receptor beta chains from one sample sequenced in a study of T cell responses to AZD1222 COVID-19 vaccine. Sequencing used immunoSEQ multiplex PCR; TCRdb keeps in-frame clones, though not all of them. The sample contains fewer than 130,000 clones, about 90% of which appear only once. The specimen comprised peripheral blood, sampled on day 0 of AZD1222 vaccination. The receptors stem from an adult in good health.

V and J are TRBV11-3 and TRBJ2-7, with TRBD2 matching 14 bases. CDR1 is SGHNT, CDR2 YENEEA, per germline. V shed 5 bases, J shed 6 bases, and the junction held 3 bases outside the gene matches. There are 14 residues in the CDR3. Written as DNA, the CDR3 is TGTGCCAGCAGCCAAGGACTAGCGGGAGGCGAGCAGTACTTC. Translated: CASSQGLAGGEQYF.

The V and J genes are TRBV19 and TRBJ2-4, with D unresolved. V lost 5 bases to trimming and J lost 2 bases, with 10 bases between them. The CDR3 covers 14 residues. CDR1 is LNHDA, CDR2 SQIVND, per germline (reference sequence). The CDR3 loop is CASSDVETKNIQYF. CDR3 DNA: TGTGCCAGTAGTGACGTAGAAACCAAAAACATTCAGTACTTC.

This clone was seen a few times. The CDR3 sequence is CASSQQLDSYNEQFF. Written as DNA, the CDR3 is TGTGCCAGCAGCCAACAGCTAGACTCCTACAATGAGCAGTTCTTC. This chain uses TRBV3-1 (or the pseudogene TRBV3-2) with TRBJ2-1; D is unclear. Deletions cut 2 bases from V and 0 bases from J, with 8 bases between. Germline V gene data show CDR1 as LGHDT and CDR2 as YNNKEL (reference sequence). This CDR3 contains 15 residues.

The CDR3 region is CASSLNGGSGNTIYF. DNA of the CDR3: TGTGCCAGCAGCTTAAACGGGGGCTCTGGAAACACCATATATTTT. The rearrangement links TRBV7-3 to TRBJ1-3, with D tentatively TRBD1 (5 bases). Germline loops: CDR1 SGHTA, CDR2 FQGTGA. CDR3 length: 15 residues. Between the trimmed V and J ends, which lost 1 base and 0 bases, there was a span of 7 bases. Filled out from reference TRBV7-3 and TRBJ1-3, the complete variable domain reads GAGVSQTPSNKVTEKGKYVELRCDPISGHTALYWYRQSLGQGPEFLIYFQGTGAADDSGLPNDRFFAVRPEGSVSTLKIQRTERGDSAVYLCASSLNGGSGNTIYFGEGSWLTVV.

This chain links TRBV11-2 with TRBJ2-3; 7 bases align to TRBD1. CDR1 is SGHAT and CDR2 is FQNNGV in the germline V gene. The CDR3 has 15 residues. V gave up 1 base and J gave up 3 bases; unmatched junction bases: 4. In DNA, the CDR3 is TGTGCCAGCAGCTTAGGACAGGGATGGACAGATACGCAGTATTTT. It encodes CASSLGQGWTDTQYF.

V gene TRBV18 combines with J gene TRBJ1-6; weak D call: TRBD1 (5 bases). The CDR3 is made up of 18 amino acids. CDR1 is KGHSH and CDR2 is LQKENI in the germline V gene. Trimming removed 4 bases from V and 7 bases from J, with 23 bases in between. CDR3 residues: CASSRDWSQGRGNSPLHF. The DNA for the CDR3 is TGTGCCAGCTCACGGGATTGGAGTCAGGGACGCGGGAATTCACCCCTCCACTTT.

A word on this clone: Relative to the germline gene, one junction end is altered; a read error may explain this. V usage is TRBV20-1 and J usage is TRBJ1-1, with a weak D call TRBD1 (5 bases). Germline CDR1 and CDR2: DFQATT and SNEGSKA (reference sequence). The CDR3 is 11 amino acids. CDR3 sequence reads: CSDVRFGHTDF. CDR3 nucleotides: TGCAGTGACGTCCGGTTCGGACACACCGATTTT.

The chain uses TRBV6-5 and TRBJ2-2; the D call may be TRBD1 or TRBD2 (5 bases each). The length of the CDR3 is 15 residues. CDR1 and CDR2 from the germline V gene are MNHEY and SVGAGI. The ends were cut back, 5 bases at V and 6 bases at J, with 16 bases in the middle. The CDR3 DNA reads TGTGCCAGCAGTACACTCCCGCAGGGAGCCGGGGAGCTGTTTTTT. The encoded protein is CASSTLPQGAGELFF.

The chain employs TRBV6-2 or TRBV6-3 and TRBJ1-4; 7 bases align to TRBD1. J was trimmed by 0 bases and V by 4 bases; bases with no gene match: 14. The CDR3 spans 19 residues. Germline CDR1 reads MNHEY; CDR2 reads SVGEGT. The CDR3 DNA follows: TGTGCCAGCAGTTTTCCGACGACAGGGAACGTAGCAACTAATGAAAAACTGTTTTTT. It translates to CASSFPTTGNVATNEKLFF.

This chain links TRBV5-1 with TRBJ2-7; 9 nucleotides match TRBD1. Losses at the gene ends were 4 bases for V and 3 bases for J; bases not matched to a gene: 8. The CDR3 is 15 residues long. The germline V gene encodes CDR1 SGHRS and CDR2 YFSETQ. The CDR3 DNA is TGCGCCAGCAGCCCACAGGGGGCCTTAAACTACGAGCAGTACTTC. Amino acid sequence: CASSPQGALNYEQYF.